This passage covers 3 T cell receptor beta chains from one sample sequenced in a study of shared clonotypes between healthy human individuals. Naive CD8 cells were CD45RO-negative, positively selected for CCR7, excluding terminally differentiated effector memory CD45RA+ cells. This table comes from immunoSEQ multiplex PCR, and its TCRdb copy is limited to in-frame clones, with some not included. The profile shows about 1.9 million clones, 93% of them singletons. The sample taken for sequencing was naive CD8+ T cells from PBMCs. These receptors were obtained from a man between 18 and 29 years old in good health. Some clones in this sample may be carry-over from other donors' samples.

V is TRBV7-9 and J is TRBJ2-3; 7 bases are a match to TRBD1. Germline CDR1 reads SEHNR; CDR2 reads FQNEAQ (reference sequence). The CDR3 contains 13 residues. V gave up 6 bases and J gave up 2 bases; unmatched junction bases: 2. CDR3 coding DNA: TGTGCCAGCAGAGGGACAGCCACAGATACGCAGTATTTT. Amino acid sequence: CASRGTATDTQYF.

The J gene is TRBJ2-7, the V gene TRBV11-1; D is perhaps TRBD1 (5 bases). V dropped 4 bases and J dropped 2 bases, with 9 bases sitting between them. This CDR3 is 13 amino acids long. The V gene's germline CDR1 is SGHAT and CDR2 FQDESV (reference sequence). The CDR3, as DNA: TGTGCCAGCAGCTACGACAGACCCTACGAGCAGTACTTC. It specifies CASSYDRPYEQYF.

This chain connects TRBV4-1 to TRBJ2-2; the D gene is possibly TRBD2 (6 bases). CDR3 length: 14 residues. Deletions cut 8 bases from V and 3 bases from J, with 13 bases between. The germline V gene encodes CDR1 MGHRA and CDR2 YSYEKL. DNA of the CDR3: TGCGCCAGCCGCGGGGCCTGGGACACCGGGGAGCTGTTTTTT. Translation gives CASRGAWDTGELFF.